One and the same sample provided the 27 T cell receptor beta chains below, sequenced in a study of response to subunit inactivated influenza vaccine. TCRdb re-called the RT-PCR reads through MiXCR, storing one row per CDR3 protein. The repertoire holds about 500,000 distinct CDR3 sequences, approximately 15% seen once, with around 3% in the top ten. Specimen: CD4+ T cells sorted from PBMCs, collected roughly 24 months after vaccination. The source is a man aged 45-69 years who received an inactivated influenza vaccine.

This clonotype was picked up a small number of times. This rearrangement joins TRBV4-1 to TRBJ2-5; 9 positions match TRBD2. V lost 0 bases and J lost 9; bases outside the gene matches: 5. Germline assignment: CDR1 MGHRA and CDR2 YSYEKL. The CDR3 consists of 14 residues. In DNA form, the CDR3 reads TGCGCCAGCAGCCAAGAGGGACTAGCAGGTCCCCAGTACTTC. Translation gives CASSQEGLAGPQYF.

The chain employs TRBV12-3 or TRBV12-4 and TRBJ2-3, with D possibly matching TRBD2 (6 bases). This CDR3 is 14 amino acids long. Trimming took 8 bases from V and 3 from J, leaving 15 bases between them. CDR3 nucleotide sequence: TGTGCCAGCGGGCCAGCGGGCGGGACAGATACGCAGTATTTT. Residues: CASGPAGGTDTQYF.

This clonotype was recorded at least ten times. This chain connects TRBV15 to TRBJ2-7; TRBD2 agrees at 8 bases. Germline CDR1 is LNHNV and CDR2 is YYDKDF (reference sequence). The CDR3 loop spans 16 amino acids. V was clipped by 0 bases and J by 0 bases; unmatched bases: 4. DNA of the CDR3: TGTGCCACCAGCAGAGATATGGGGACTAGCTCCTACGAGCAGTACTTC. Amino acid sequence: CATSRDMGTSSYEQYF.

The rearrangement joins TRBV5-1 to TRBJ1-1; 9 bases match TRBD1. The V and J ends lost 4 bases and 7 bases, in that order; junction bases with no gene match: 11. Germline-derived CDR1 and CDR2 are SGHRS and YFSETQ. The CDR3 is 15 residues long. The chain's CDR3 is CASSRWTGDVSEAFF. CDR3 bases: TGCGCCAGCAGCAGATGGACAGGGGACGTTAGTGAAGCTTTCTTT.

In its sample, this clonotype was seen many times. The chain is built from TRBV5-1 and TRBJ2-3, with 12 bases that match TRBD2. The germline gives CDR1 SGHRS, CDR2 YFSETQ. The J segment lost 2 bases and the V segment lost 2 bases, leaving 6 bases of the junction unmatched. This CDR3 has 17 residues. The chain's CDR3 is CASSFGLAGRFTDTQYF. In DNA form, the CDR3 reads TGCGCCAGCAGCTTTGGACTAGCGGGGAGATTCACAGATACGCAGTATTTT.

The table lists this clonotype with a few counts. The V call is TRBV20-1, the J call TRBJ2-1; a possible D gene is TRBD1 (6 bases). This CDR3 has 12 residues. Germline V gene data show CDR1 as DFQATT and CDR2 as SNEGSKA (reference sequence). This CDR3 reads CARSAGDNEQFF. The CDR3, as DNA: TGCGCAAGATCGGCAGGGGACAATGAGCAGTTCTTC.

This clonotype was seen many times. The CDR3 coding sequence is TGTGCCAGCAGCTTAGCAGGACGCAATCAGCCCCAGCATTTT. Residues: CASSLAGRNQPQHF. The chain links TRBV7-2 to TRBJ1-5; unclear D gene. The ends were cut back, 0 bases at V and 2 bases at J, with 5 bases in the middle. The germline CDR1 and CDR2 sequences are SGHTA and FQGNSA. The CDR3 contains 14 residues.

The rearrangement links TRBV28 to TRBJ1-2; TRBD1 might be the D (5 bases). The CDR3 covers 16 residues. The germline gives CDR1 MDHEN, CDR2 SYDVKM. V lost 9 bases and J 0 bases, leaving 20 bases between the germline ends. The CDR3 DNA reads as TGTGCCAGTTGTCAGGGCTGGTTGGGTTCTAACTATGGCTACACCTTC. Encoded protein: CASCQGWLGSNYGYTF.

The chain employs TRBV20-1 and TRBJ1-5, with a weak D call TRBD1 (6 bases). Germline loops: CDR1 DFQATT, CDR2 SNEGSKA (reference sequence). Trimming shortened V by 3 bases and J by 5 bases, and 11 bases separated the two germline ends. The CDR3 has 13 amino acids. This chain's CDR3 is CSASRGQDQPQHF. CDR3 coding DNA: TGCAGTGCTAGTCGGGGGCAAGATCAGCCCCAGCATTTT.

For the CDR3, the DNA is TGTGCCAGCAGTTTATTTCCCCAGGATGGCTACACCTTC. Protein: CASSLFPQDGYTF. V is TRBV12-3 or TRBV12-4 and J is TRBJ1-2, with no clear D. V gave up 2 bases and J gave up 6 bases, with 10 bases separating them. The CDR3 length is 13 residues.

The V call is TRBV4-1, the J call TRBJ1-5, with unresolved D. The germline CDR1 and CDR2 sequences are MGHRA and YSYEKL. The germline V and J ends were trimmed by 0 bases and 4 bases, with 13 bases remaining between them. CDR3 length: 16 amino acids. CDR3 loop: CASSQDVRQVNQPQHF. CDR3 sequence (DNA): TGCGCCAGCAGCCAAGATGTGAGACAAGTTAATCAGCCCCAGCATTTT.

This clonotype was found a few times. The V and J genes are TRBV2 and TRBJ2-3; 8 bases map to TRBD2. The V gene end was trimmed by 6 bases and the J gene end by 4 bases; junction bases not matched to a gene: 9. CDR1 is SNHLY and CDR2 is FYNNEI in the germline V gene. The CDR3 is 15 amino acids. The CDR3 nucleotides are TGTGCCAGCAGCGCACTCGGGGGGGACGCAGATACGCAGTATTTT. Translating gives CASSALGGDADTQYF.

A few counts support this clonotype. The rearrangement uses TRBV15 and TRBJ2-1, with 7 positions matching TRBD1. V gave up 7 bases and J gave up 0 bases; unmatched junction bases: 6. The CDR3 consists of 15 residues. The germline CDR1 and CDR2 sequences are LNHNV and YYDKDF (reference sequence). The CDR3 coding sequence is TGTGCCACCAATGAGGACAGGAGCTCCTACAATGAGCAGTTCTTC. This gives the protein CATNEDRSSYNEQFF.

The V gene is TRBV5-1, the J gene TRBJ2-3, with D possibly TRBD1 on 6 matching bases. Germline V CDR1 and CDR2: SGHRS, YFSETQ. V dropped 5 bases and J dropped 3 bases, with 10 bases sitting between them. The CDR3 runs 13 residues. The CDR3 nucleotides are TGCGCCAGCAGAGGAACAGGGACAGATACGCAGTATTTT. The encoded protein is CASRGTGTDTQYF.

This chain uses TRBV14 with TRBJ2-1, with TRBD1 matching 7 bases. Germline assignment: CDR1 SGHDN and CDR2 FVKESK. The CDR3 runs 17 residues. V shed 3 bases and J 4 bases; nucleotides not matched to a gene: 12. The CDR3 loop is CASSHGRDPGGYNEQFF. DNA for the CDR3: TGTGCCAGCAGCCATGGCCGGGACCCAGGGGGTTACAATGAGCAGTTCTTC.

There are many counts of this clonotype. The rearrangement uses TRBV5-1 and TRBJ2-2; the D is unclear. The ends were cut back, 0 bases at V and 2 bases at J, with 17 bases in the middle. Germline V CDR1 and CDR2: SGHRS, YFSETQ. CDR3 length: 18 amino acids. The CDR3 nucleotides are TGCGCCAGCAGCTTGGTCGGCGGAATCCAAAGAAACACCGGGGAGCTGTTTTTT. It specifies CASSLVGGIQRNTGELFF.

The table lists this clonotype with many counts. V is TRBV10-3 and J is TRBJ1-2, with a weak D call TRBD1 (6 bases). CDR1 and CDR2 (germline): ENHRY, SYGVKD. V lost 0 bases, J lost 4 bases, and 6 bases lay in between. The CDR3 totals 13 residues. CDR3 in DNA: TGTGCCATCAGTGAGTCGACAGGCTATGGCTACACCTTC. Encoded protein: CAISESTGYGYTF.

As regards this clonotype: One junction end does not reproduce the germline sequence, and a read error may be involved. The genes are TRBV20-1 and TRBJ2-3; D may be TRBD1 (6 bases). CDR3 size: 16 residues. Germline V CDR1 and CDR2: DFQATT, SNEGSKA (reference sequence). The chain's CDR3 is CCARGRNRVNWDTQYF. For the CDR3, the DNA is TGCTGTGCTAGAGGGCGGAACAGGGTGAATTGGGATACGCAGTATTTT.

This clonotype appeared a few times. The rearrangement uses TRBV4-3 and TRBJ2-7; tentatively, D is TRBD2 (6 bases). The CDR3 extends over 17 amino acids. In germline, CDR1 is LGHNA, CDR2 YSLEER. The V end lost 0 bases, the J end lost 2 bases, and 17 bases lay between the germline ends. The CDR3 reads CASSQDLGRGTTYEQYF. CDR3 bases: TGCGCCAGCAGCCAAGATCTCGGGCGGGGTACTACCTACGAGCAGTACTTC.

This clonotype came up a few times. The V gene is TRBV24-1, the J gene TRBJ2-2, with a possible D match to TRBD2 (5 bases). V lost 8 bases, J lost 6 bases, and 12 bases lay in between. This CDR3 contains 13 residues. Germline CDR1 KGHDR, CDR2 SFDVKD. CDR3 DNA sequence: TGTGCCACCACCAGCGGTAGCGCCGGGGAGCTGTTTTTT. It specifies CATTSGSAGELFF.

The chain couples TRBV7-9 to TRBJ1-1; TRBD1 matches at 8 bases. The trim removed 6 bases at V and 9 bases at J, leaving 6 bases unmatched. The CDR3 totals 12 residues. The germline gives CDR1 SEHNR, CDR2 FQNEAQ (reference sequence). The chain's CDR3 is CASRFGTGQAFF. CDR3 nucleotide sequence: TGTGCCAGCAGGTTTGGGACAGGCCAAGCTTTCTTT.

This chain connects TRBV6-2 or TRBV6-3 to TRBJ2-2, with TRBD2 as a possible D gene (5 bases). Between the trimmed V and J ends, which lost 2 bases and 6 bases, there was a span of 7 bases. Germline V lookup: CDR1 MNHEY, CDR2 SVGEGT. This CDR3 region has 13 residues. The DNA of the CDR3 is TGTGCCAGCAGTTACCGAGGGTCCGGGGAGCTGTTTTTT. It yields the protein CASSYRGSGELFF.

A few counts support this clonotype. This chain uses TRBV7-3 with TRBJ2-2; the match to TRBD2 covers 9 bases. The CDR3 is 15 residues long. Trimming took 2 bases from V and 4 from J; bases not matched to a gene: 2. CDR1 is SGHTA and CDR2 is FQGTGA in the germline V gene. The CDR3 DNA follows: TGTGCCAGCAGCTTAGGCGGGAGGGGCACCGGGGAGCTGTTTTTT. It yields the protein CASSLGGRGTGELFF.

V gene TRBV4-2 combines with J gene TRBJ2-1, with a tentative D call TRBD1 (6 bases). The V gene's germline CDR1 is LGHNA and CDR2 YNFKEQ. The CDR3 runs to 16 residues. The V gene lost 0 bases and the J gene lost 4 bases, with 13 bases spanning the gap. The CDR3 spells CASSQDYGTPYNEQFF. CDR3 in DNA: TGTGCCAGCAGCCAAGATTACGGGACACCTTACAATGAGCAGTTCTTC.

For the CDR3, the DNA is TGTGCCAGCAGTGAATCGGGGACAGGTAGCTATGAGCAGTTCTTC. This encodes CASSESGTGSYEQFF. The rearrangement uses TRBV25-1 and TRBJ2-1; 8 positions match TRBD1. Germline CDR1 is MGHDK and CDR2 is SYGVNS. The CDR3 contains 15 residues. V dropped 1 base and J dropped 8; count of bases not matched to a gene: 7.

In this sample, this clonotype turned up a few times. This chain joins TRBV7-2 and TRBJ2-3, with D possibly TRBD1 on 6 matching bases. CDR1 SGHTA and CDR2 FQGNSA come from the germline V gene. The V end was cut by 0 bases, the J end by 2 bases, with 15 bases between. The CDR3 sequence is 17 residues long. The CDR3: CASSLAGQGTYTDTQYF. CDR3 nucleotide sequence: TGTGCCAGCAGCTTAGCTGGGCAGGGGACCTACACAGATACGCAGTATTTT.

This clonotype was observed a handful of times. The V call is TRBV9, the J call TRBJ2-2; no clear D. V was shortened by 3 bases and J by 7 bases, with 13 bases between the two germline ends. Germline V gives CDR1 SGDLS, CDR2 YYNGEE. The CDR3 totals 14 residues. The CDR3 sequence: CASSATQHFGELFF. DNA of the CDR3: TGTGCCAGCAGCGCGACTCAACACTTCGGGGAGCTGTTTTTT. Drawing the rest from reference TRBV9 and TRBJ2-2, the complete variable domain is DSGVTQTPKHLITATGQRVTLRCSPRSGDLSVYWYQQSLDQGLQFLIQYYNGEERAKGNILERFSAQQFPDLHSELNLSSLELGDSALYFCASSATQHFGELFFGEGSRLTVL.